The present T cell receptor (beta chain) was sequenced within a study of T cells after yellow fever vaccination. Study-level points and caveats: Though it reached lower strength, the secondary response hit its peak faster, day 5 versus 15.

This CDR3 spans 14 amino acids. Trimming shortened V by 3 bases and J by 5 bases, and 12 bases separated the two germline ends. Germline V gene data show CDR1 as SGDLS and CDR2 as YYNGEE. 5'RACE template switching added a universal primer site and UMIs to TCR cDNA. A single record per CDR3 protein comes from TCRdb applying MiXCR to the 5' RACE reads. The sample includes 550,000 to 750,000 distinct CDR3 sequences, roughly 13% seen only once; the top ten take over 13%. Regarding this clonotype: The antigen is unknown.

The input for sequencing was PBMCs, taken on the day of the yellow fever booster vaccination. J is TRBJ2-1 and V is TRBV9; D possibly corresponds to TRBD2 (6 bases). The sequence came from a man aged 25-45 years who received the YFV17D yellow fever vaccine. CDR3 loop: CASSARTNDNEQFF. The CDR3 nucleotides read TGTGCCAGCAGCGCACGGACTAACGACAATGAGCAGTTCTTC. Full variable domain (rest looked up from reference TRBV9 and TRBJ2-1): DSGVTQTPKHLITATGQRVTLRCSPRSGDLSVYWYQQSLDQGLQFLIQYYNGEERAKGNILERFSAQQFPDLHSELNLSSLELGDSALYFCASSARTNDNEQFFGPGTRLTVL.